Listed below are T cell receptor beta chains from one sample, sequenced in a study of CD8 T cells in ankylosing spondylitis. Using its own MiXCR run on the 5' RACE reads, TCRdb lists one record per CDR3 protein. The data show 380,000 or so distinct CDR3 sequences, around 20% seen once. Source material: blood, either unsorted or a sorted T cell fraction (not recorded which). These receptors were taken from a male donor with ankylosing spondylitis or in good health (not recorded which). CDR3s include the opening cysteine and the closing phenylalanine or tryptophan. The D gene is left open where the match is weak. Clone size, where shown, is once, few, many, or a class for clones that have expanded.

length: 15
D: TRBD2
V: TRBV9
J: TRBJ2-1
size: few
CDR3: CASSAGGSSYNEQFF
DNA: TGTGCCAGCAGCGCGGGGGGGAGCTCCTACAATGAGCAGTTCTTC

length: 13
D: NA
V: TRBV5-6
J: TRBJ2-1
size: NA
CDR3: CASSLGPHNEQFF
DNA: TGTGCCAGCAGCTTAGGCCCTCACAATGAGCAGTTCTTC

length: 15
D: TRBD2
V: TRBV11-2
J: TRBJ2-7
size: NA
CDR3: CASSLGGDYYYEQYF
DNA: TGTGCCAGCAGCTTAGGCGGGGACTATTACTACGAGCAGTACTTC

length: 14
D: TRBD2
V: TRBV20-1
J: TRBJ2-7
size: few
CDR3: CSARDLGLAPEQYF
DNA: TGCAGTGCTAGAGATCTGGGACTAGCTCCCGAGCAGTACTTC

length: 14
D: TRBD1
V: TRBV27
J: TRBJ2-7
size: few
CDR3: CASSEQGDFYEQYF
DNA: TGTGCCAGCAGCGAACAGGGGGATTTCTACGAGCAGTACTTC

length: 15
D: NA
V: TRBV6-5
J: TRBJ2-1
size: NA
CDR3: CASSLSTYSYNEQFF
DNA: TGTGCCAGCAGTTTATCAACCTACTCCTACAATGAGCAGTTCTTC

length: 13
D: NA
V: TRBV7-9
J: TRBJ2-3
size: few
CDR3: CASTSYLRDTQYF
DNA: TGTGCCAGCACTTCTTACCTGCGAGATACGCAGTATTTT

length: 13
D: NA
V: TRBV29-1
J: TRBJ1-1
size: NA
CDR3: CSVDRASNTEAFF
DNA: TGCAGCGTTGACCGAGCATCGAACACTGAAGCTTTCTTT

length: 12
D: NA
V: TRBV2
J: TRBJ2-3
size: few
CDR3: CASTLQGYTQYF
DNA: TGTGCCAGCACCCTACAGGGTTACACGCAGTATTTT

length: 13
D: NA
V: TRBV6-2/TRBV6-3
J: TRBJ2-1
size: many
CDR3: CASNAGLDNEQFF
DNA: TGTGCCAGCAATGCGGGGCTCGACAATGAGCAGTTCTTC

length: 16
D: NA
V: TRBV7-9
J: TRBJ2-1
size: NA
CDR3: CASSSRDRSSYNEQFF
DNA: TGTGCCAGCAGCTCTCGGGACCGGAGCTCCTACAATGAGCAGTTCTTC

length: 13
D: NA
V: TRBV11-2
J: TRBJ2-3
size: NA
CDR3: CASSPDNTDTQYF
DNA: TGTGCCAGCAGCCCAGACAACACAGATACGCAGTATTTT

length: 13
D: NA
V: TRBV20-1
J: TRBJ2-7
size: NA
CDR3: CSAPDWPGDEQYF
DNA: TGCAGTGCCCCTGACTGGCCGGGGGACGAGCAGTACTTC

length: 13
D: TRBD1
V: TRBV30
J: TRBJ2-1
size: NA
CDR3: CAWRGTGGDEQFF
DNA: TGTGCCTGGAGAGGGACAGGGGGCGATGAGCAGTTCTTC

length: 14
D: NA
V: TRBV12-3/TRBV12-4
J: TRBJ2-2
size: NA
CDR3: CASSYGTPTGELFF
DNA: TGTGCCAGCAGTTACGGGACACCCACCGGGGAGCTGTTTTTT

length: 15
D: TRBD1
V: TRBV19
J: TRBJ2-2
size: NA
CDR3: CASSTGTGETGELFF
DNA: TGTGCCAGTAGTACAGGGACAGGGGAGACCGGGGAGCTGTTTTTT

length: 14
D: TRBD2
V: TRBV4-1
J: TRBJ2-7
size: NA
CDR3: CASSQARGGDEQYF
DNA: TGCGCCAGCAGCCAAGCACGGGGGGGCGACGAGCAGTACTTC

length: 15
D: NA
V: TRBV7-9
J: TRBJ2-2
size: NA
CDR3: CASSQTGSYTGELFF
DNA: TGTGCCAGCAGCCAAACAGGGTCCTACACCGGGGAGCTGTTTTTT

length: 13
D: NA
V: TRBV3-1
J: TRBJ2-7
size: few
CDR3: CASSQFLLYEQYF
DNA: TGTGCCAGCAGCCAATTTCTGCTATACGAGCAGTACTTC

length: 15
D: NA
V: TRBV12-3/TRBV12-4
J: TRBJ2-3
size: few
CDR3: CASSLPRPSTDTQYF
DNA: TGTGCCAGCAGTTTACCGAGGCCCAGCACAGATACGCAGTATTTT

length: 13
D: NA
V: TRBV20-1
J: TRBJ1-2
size: NA
CDR3: CSARDAGSYGYTF
DNA: TGCAGTGCTAGAGATGCGGGGAGCTATGGCTACACCTTC

length: 14
D: NA
V: TRBV7-2
J: TRBJ2-5
size: NA
CDR3: CASSLSANQETQYF
DNA: TGTGCCAGCAGCTTATCGGCGAACCAAGAGACCCAGTACTTC

length: 13
D: TRBD1
V: TRBV27
J: TRBJ2-3
size: few
CDR3: CASHSRGSDTQYF
DNA: TGTGCCAGCCACTCCAGGGGGTCGGATACGCAGTATTTT

length: 15
D: TRBD2
V: TRBV12-3/TRBV12-4
J: TRBJ2-5
size: few
CDR3: CASSLVLAGGETQYF
DNA: TGTGCCAGCAGTTTGGTCCTAGCGGGAGGAGAGACCCAGTACTTC

length: 16
D: TRBD2
V: TRBV12-3/TRBV12-4
J: TRBJ2-3
size: NA
CDR3: CASSPAIGGATDTQYF
DNA: TGTGCCAGCAGTCCAGCCATCGGGGGGGCGACAGATACGCAGTATTTT

length: 15
D: TRBD1
V: TRBV5-1
J: TRBJ2-2
size: NA
CDR3: CASRAGTGLAGELFF
DNA: TGCGCCAGCAGGGCCGGGACAGGGCTAGCCGGGGAGCTGTTTTTT

length: 16
D: TRBD2
V: TRBV7-3
J: TRBJ2-3
size: few
CDR3: CASSSGETSGTDTQYF
DNA: TGTGCCAGCAGCTCCGGCGAGACTAGCGGAACAGATACGCAGTATTTT

length: 13
D: NA
V: TRBV27
J: TRBJ2-7
size: many
CDR3: CASSWGQGYEQYF
DNA: TGTGCCAGCAGTTGGGGCCAGGGATACGAGCAGTACTTC

length: 15
D: NA
V: TRBV12-3/TRBV12-4
J: TRBJ2-3
size: NA
CDR3: CASSLFGPSTDTQYF
DNA: TGTGCCAGCAGTTTATTCGGGCCCTCCACAGATACGCAGTATTTT

length: 11
D: NA
V: TRBV27
J: TRBJ2-5
size: many
CDR3: CASGLLGTQYF
DNA: TGTGCCAGCGGCCTTTTGGGGACCCAGTACTTC

length: 15
D: NA
V: TRBV11-2
J: TRBJ2-5
size: NA
CDR3: CASSLYVEGTETQYF
DNA: TGTGCCAGCAGCTTATACGTAGAGGGTACGGAGACCCAGTACTTC

length: 14
D: NA
V: TRBV12-3/TRBV12-4
J: TRBJ2-5
size: few
CDR3: CASRFKGGGETQYF
DNA: TGTGCCAGCAGGTTTAAGGGGGGGGGAGAGACCCAGTACTTC

length: 14
D: NA
V: TRBV13
J: TRBJ2-5
size: few
CDR3: CASSLLGDQETQYF
DNA: TGTGCCAGCAGCTTATTAGGGGACCAAGAGACCCAGTACTTC

length: 13
D: NA
V: TRBV12-3/TRBV12-4
J: TRBJ1-2
size: NA
CDR3: CASSFTGGFGYTF
DNA: TGTGCCAGCAGTTTTACCGGGGGGTTTGGCTACACCTTC